Listed below are T cell receptor beta chains from one sample, sequenced in a study of blood T cells in healthy people across ages. TCRdb called the 5' RACE reads again in MiXCR, with one record for every CDR3 protein. The repertoire holds about 930,000 distinct CDR3 sequences, with 25% to 30% as singletons. This sample was also put to use in a study of T cells of mothers and their children.

Sequencing was performed on blood. The receptors originated from a woman in her forties in good health. CDR3s include the opening cysteine and the closing phenylalanine or tryptophan. The order of the fields is CDR3 DNA, CDR3 protein, D gene, V gene, J gene, clone size. The D gene is left open where the match is weak. Size is stated for part of the rows, as once, few or many counts, or as a class when the clone is expanded.

TGCAGCGTTGAAGTGGAACGGCAGGGTTCCCAAGAGACCCAGTACTTC	CSVEVERQGSQETQYF	NA	TRBV29-1	TRBJ2-5	NA
TGTGCCACCAGCAGAGATTCTCGCCGGAGCTCCTACGAGCAGTACTTC	CATSRDSRRSSYEQYF	NA	TRBV15	TRBJ2-7	NA
TGTGCCAGCAGTTTGCGGATATACTACAATGAGCAGTTCTTC	CASSLRIYYNEQFF	NA	TRBV27	TRBJ2-1	few
TGCAGTGCTAGAGAGGCGACAGGGGCGTATCAGCCCCAGCATTTT	CSAREATGAYQPQHF	TRBD1	TRBV20-1	TRBJ1-5	NA
TGTGCCAGCAGCCAAGATGCGTCGGGGATTCGCTCCTACGAGCAGTACTTC	CASSQDASGIRSYEQYF	NA	TRBV3-1	TRBJ2-7	few
TGTGCCAGTAGTATGGTATCAGGGGGGCACACTGAAGCTTTCTTT	CASSMVSGGHTEAFF	TRBD1	TRBV19	TRBJ1-1	NA
TGTGCCAGCAGCTTAAAAATGAATACGCAGTATTTT	CASSLKMNTQYF	NA	TRBV7-2	TRBJ2-3	NA
TGTGCCAGCAGTCGGACAGGGGGCAGGAGCAATCAGCCCCAGCATTTT	CASSRTGGRSNQPQHF	TRBD1	TRBV7-2	TRBJ1-5	few
TGTGCCAGCAGCTTGCAGACTCCTACTAACTATGGCTACACCTTC	CASSLQTPTNYGYTF	NA	TRBV7-9	TRBJ1-2	few
TGTGCCAGCAGTTCAACAGGGACCTATGGCTACACCTTC	CASSSTGTYGYTF	NA	TRBV6-6	TRBJ1-2	many
TGCAGTGCTAGAGATCTACGTTCTGGGGTCGAGCAGTACTTC	CSARDLRSGVEQYF	NA	TRBV20-1	TRBJ2-7	NA
TGCGCCAGCAGCCTCGACTACGGGACTAGCGGGGTTGACATTCAGTACTTC	CASSLDYGTSGVDIQYF	TRBD2	TRBV5-1	TRBJ2-4	few
TGTGCCAGCAGCTTAGCGCAAGGGGGCGCCTGGGAAAAACTGTTTTTT	CASSLAQGGAWEKLFF	TRBD1	TRBV7-9	TRBJ1-4	many
TGTGCCAGCAGGAGAGGGGACACTAATGAAAAACTGTTTTTT	CASRRGDTNEKLFF	NA	TRBV2	TRBJ1-4	NA
TGTGCCAGCAGAGAGACCGGATCGGGCACTGAAGCTTTCTTT	CASRETGSGTEAFF	NA	TRBV14	TRBJ1-1	NA
TGTGCCAGCAGCCAAGATGGGGAAACCGAGACACCACCCTACAATGAGCAGTTCTTC	CASSQDGETETPPYNEQFF	NA	TRBV4-2	TRBJ2-1	NA
TGTGCCAGCAGCGGTCCAATAGTCAAAAACATTCAGTACTTC	CASSGPIVKNIQYF	NA	TRBV12-3/TRBV12-4	TRBJ2-4	NA
TGTGCCAGCAGTCCCCTCTATCAGGGGTATGGCTACACCTTC	CASSPLYQGYGYTF	NA	TRBV28	TRBJ1-2	NA
TGTGCCAGTACCAAAAAGGGCCATTCTCAAGAGACCCAGTACTTC	CASTKKGHSQETQYF	NA	TRBV19	TRBJ2-5	few
TGTGCCAGCAGCCTTAAGCGTAGCTCCTACAATGAGCAGTTCTTC	CASSLKRSSYNEQFF	NA	TRBV3-1	TRBJ2-1	few
TGTGCCAGCAGCAAAGTCGTGGGGAAGCGGCCTGGAAACACCATATATTTT	CASSKVVGKRPGNTIYF	NA	TRBV21-1	TRBJ1-3	NA
TGTGCCAGCAGTAACAGGGGATATACGCAGTATTTT	CASSNRGYTQYF	TRBD1	TRBV6-2/TRBV6-3	TRBJ2-3	many
TGTGCCAGCAGTTTCGGGGGGGCAAGAGATGGCTACACCTTC	CASSFGGARDGYTF	NA	TRBV12-3/TRBV12-4	TRBJ1-2	NA
TGTGCCAGCCCTCCGGGACTAGCGGGGGGGCTTTTCAGAGATACGCAGTATTTT	CASPPGLAGGLFRDTQYF	TRBD2	TRBV6-1	TRBJ2-3	NA
TGCAGTGCTGACACAGGCACCCCGGGTGGCTACACCTTC	CSADTGTPGGYTF	NA	TRBV20-1	TRBJ1-2	NA
TGTGCCAGCAAGCCGGACAGGGCCAACTATGGCTACACCTTC	CASKPDRANYGYTF	TRBD1	TRBV6-5	TRBJ1-2	few
TGTGCCAGCTTCCTGACGGGGGGCTTGAATGAGCAGTTCTTC	CASFLTGGLNEQFF	NA	TRBV18	TRBJ2-1	many
TGTGCCAGCAGTTACGGGGGAACCACTGAAGCTTTCTTT	CASSYGGTTEAFF	NA	TRBV6-5	TRBJ1-1	NA
TGCGCCAGCAGTGGGGGGACAGCAACTGACGAGAAGTATTTT	CASSGGTATDEKYF	NA	TRBV5-1	TRBJ2-3	NA
TGTGCCAGCAGCTCACGACAGGGCCCAGATACGCAGTATTTT	CASSSRQGPDTQYF	TRBD1	TRBV7-2	TRBJ2-3	many
TGCAGTGCTAGGAACCTACAGGGTAGGAATGAGCAGTTCTTC	CSARNLQGRNEQFF	NA	TRBV20-1	TRBJ2-1	few
TGCAGTGCCGGGACTAGCGGGGGGAGTAATAAGCTAGCCAAAAACATTCAGTACTTC	CSAGTSGGSNKLAKNIQYF	TRBD2	TRBV20-1	TRBJ2-4	NA
TGTGCCAGCAGCCCCCGGGCCCAATACAATGAGCAGTTCTTC	CASSPRAQYNEQFF	NA	TRBV7-3	TRBJ2-1	few
TGTGCCAGCAGTAACCCCCGGGAGCAGTTCTTC	CASSNPREQFF	NA	TRBV28	TRBJ2-1	many
TGTGCCAGCAGTGAAGGGGTGACAGGGTACTATGGCTACACCTTC	CASSEGVTGYYGYTF	TRBD1	TRBV2	TRBJ1-2	NA
TGCAGTGCTAGATCGTCTAGCGCCTCCTACAATGAGCAGTTCTTC	CSARSSSASYNEQFF	NA	TRBV20-1	TRBJ2-1	NA
TGTGCCAGCAGTTTATTTCGGGGATCCACCTACAATGAGCAGTTCTTC	CASSLFRGSTYNEQFF	NA	TRBV28	TRBJ2-1	few
TGTGCCAGCAGCCGGGGCCCCGAGCAGTACTTC	CASSRGPEQYF	NA	TRBV4-2	TRBJ2-7	few
TGTGCCAGCAGTTTTTCCGGGACAGGGCAAGGCTACACCTTC	CASSFSGTGQGYTF	TRBD1	TRBV12-3/TRBV12-4	TRBJ1-2	few
TGCAGTGCTAGAGAAGGGCCGCGAGACGAAAAACTGTTTTTT	CSAREGPRDEKLFF	NA	TRBV20-1	TRBJ1-4	NA
TGTGCCAGCACCACCGAGTTGGCGGTGAGGAATTCACCCCTCCACTTT	CASTTELAVRNSPLHF	NA	TRBV2	TRBJ1-6	NA
TGTGCCAGCAGCCTAGCATCGAGACCCCTTCAAACGGGTGGCTACACCTTC	CASSLASRPLQTGGYTF	NA	TRBV28	TRBJ1-2	NA
TGCGCCAGCAGCTTGGCCACGGTCTCTGGGGCCAACGTCCTGACTTTC	CASSLATVSGANVLTF	NA	TRBV5-1	TRBJ2-6	few
TGTGCCAGCAGTTTTGGCCTTTGGGGCTACGAGCAGTACTTC	CASSFGLWGYEQYF	NA	TRBV27	TRBJ2-7	few
TGTGCCAGCAGCTTAAGGTTCGCCTCAGATCAAGAGACCCAGTACTTC	CASSLRFASDQETQYF	NA	TRBV7-8	TRBJ2-5	NA
TGTGCCAGCAGCTTAGTGGTCCCTGGAGAGACCCAGTACTTC	CASSLVVPGETQYF	NA	TRBV7-9	TRBJ2-5	NA
TGTGCCAGCACTCTCGGACGGCTGAACACTGAAGCTTTCTTT	CASTLGRLNTEAFF	NA	TRBV6-2/TRBV6-3	TRBJ1-1	once
TGTGCCAGCAGCTTACCGGGGCAGGGAATTTGCTACGAGCAGTACTTC	CASSLPGQGICYEQYF	NA	TRBV7-9	TRBJ2-7	NA
TGTACCAGCAGCCTGGGTGGGGGCCGAGAGACCCAGTACTTC	CTSSLGGGRETQYF	NA	TRBV7-6	TRBJ2-5	many
TGTGCCAGCACCCTTTGGGGGGGTAGCAATCAGCCCCAGCATTTT	CASTLWGGSNQPQHF	NA	TRBV12-3/TRBV12-4	TRBJ1-5	few
TGTGCCAGCAGCTCACAGGGGGCGCTTCTTGAAAAACTGTTTTTT	CASSSQGALLEKLFF	TRBD1	TRBV7-8	TRBJ1-4	few
TGCGCCAGCAGCCTAGGGTGGCCGCGGGGACAGGGGGCATGGGAGCAGTACTTC	CASSLGWPRGQGAWEQYF	TRBD1	TRBV4-1	TRBJ2-7	NA
TGCAGCGTTGAAGAAGTCGATGGCTACACCTTC	CSVEEVDGYTF	NA	TRBV29-1	TRBJ1-2	few
TGCAGGGCGTCGACAGTTTACAATGAGCAGTACTTC	CRASTVYNEQYF	NA	TRBV29-1	TRBJ2-7	few
TGTGCCAGCAGCTGGATTGGACAGGTCGGTGGCACTGAAGCTTTCTTT	CASSWIGQVGGTEAFF	TRBD1	TRBV6-2/TRBV6-3	TRBJ1-1	few
TGTGCCAGCAGCCGGCCGGGACTAGCGGGGGGGCCATTGAGGTCTCTCTTC	CASSRPGLAGGPLRSLF	TRBD2	TRBV28	TRBJ2-1	NA